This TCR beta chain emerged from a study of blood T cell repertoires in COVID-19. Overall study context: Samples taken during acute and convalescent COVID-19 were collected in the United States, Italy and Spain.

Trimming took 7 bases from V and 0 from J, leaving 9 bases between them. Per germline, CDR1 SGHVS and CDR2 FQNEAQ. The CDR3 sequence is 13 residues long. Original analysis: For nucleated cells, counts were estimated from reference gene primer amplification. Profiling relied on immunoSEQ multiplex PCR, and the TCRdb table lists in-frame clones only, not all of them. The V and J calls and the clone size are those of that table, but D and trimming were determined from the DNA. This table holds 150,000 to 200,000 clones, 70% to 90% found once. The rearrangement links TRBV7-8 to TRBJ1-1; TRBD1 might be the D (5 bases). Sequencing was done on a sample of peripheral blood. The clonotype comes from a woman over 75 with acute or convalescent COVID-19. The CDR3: CASKQVLNTEAFF. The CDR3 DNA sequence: TGTGCCAGCAAACAGGTTTTGAACACTGAAGCTTTCTTT.